Sequencing of this T cell receptor beta chain was carried out in a study of identical twins. Study findings and constraints: Cross-sectional statistics, not tracking of the same donors, supported the conclusions. The study found that models underestimated out-of-frame TCR alpha sharing in monozygotic twins.

This clonotype was seen repeatedly, ten times or more. Its specificity is not known. Template switching introduced a universal primer site, and the cDNA bore unique molecular identifiers. Each CDR3 protein gets one entry after TCRdb re-called the 5' RACE reads with MiXCR. The sample has roughly 290,000 distinct CDR3 sequences; roughly 10% are singletons. Trimming shortened V by 0 bases and J by 7 bases, and 10 bases separated the two germline ends. The CDR3 covers 13 residues. Germline V gene sequence: CDR1 SQVTM, CDR2 ANQGSEA. The sample also formed part of further work on yellow fever vaccine responses in identical twins.

Sequencing was performed on CD8+ T cells sorted from blood. The TCR originated in a woman in her late teens or twenties in good health. This chain joins TRBV29-1 and TRBJ2-1, with unresolved D. The CDR3 nucleotides are TGCAGCGTTGAAGAAGGCAGGTTGAATGAGCAGTTCTTC. Protein sequence: CSVEEGRLNEQFF.